These 23 T cell receptor beta chains originate from one sample sequenced in a study of Ad26.COV2.S vaccination and SARS-CoV-2 variants. TCRdb's table, derived via immunoSEQ multiplex PCR, lists solely in-frame clones and lacks some. This table has about 420,000 clones, more than 75% appearing once. Regarding treatment: around 19 received Ad26.COV2.S at low or high dose, single or two shots; roughly 5 received placebo; per-sample allocation not given. On day 63 after the first injection, vaccine and placebo recipients gave samples. Sequenced here: peripheral blood, sampled in a trial of Ad26.COV2.S vaccine versus placebo. The source of these receptors is a person aged 18-60 years who received the Ad26.COV2.S COVID-19 vaccine or a placebo.

The chain employs TRBV7-9 and TRBJ2-7; D might be TRBD1 (6 bases). V dropped 1 base and J dropped 2 bases, with 9 bases sitting between them. Germline lookup yields CDR1 SEHNR and CDR2 FQNEAQ (reference sequence). The length of the CDR3 is 14 residues. Here the CDR3 reads CASSLEGDPYEQYF. In DNA, the CDR3 is TGTGCCAGCAGCTTAGAGGGGGATCCCTACGAGCAGTACTTC.

This sequence joins TRBV6-5 and TRBJ2-5; D might be TRBD1 or TRBD2, each matching 5 bases. Trimming removed 2 bases at V and 4 bases at J, with 11 bases between. CDR1 and CDR2 from the germline V gene are MNHEY and SVGAGI. This CDR3 is 14 amino acids long. The CDR3 bases are TGTGCCAGCAGTTACGGGACCCTGGGAGAGACCCAGTACTTC. It codes for CASSYGTLGETQYF.

This clone was seen once. The V call is TRBV19, the J call TRBJ1-3, with D unclear. Germline CDR1 reads LNHDA; CDR2 reads SQIVND (reference sequence). V was pared by 5 bases and J by 0 bases, with 8 bases between. The CDR3 runs to 14 residues. CDR3 sequence reads: CASSQVASGNTIYF. CDR3 nucleotides: TGTGCCAGTAGTCAGGTGGCCTCTGGAAACACCATATATTTT.

The CDR3 spells CASSLVGEQFF. As DNA, the CDR3 is TGTGCCAGCAGCTTAGTGGGAGAGCAGTTCTTC. This sequence joins TRBV13 and TRBJ2-1; D is undetermined. CDR1 and CDR2 (germline): PRHDT, FYEKMQ (reference sequence). V was pared by 1 base and J by 10 bases, with 5 bases between. The CDR3 length is 11 residues. The full variable domain, its missing parts supplied by reference TRBV13 and TRBJ2-1, is AAGVIQSPRHLIKEKRETATLKCYPIPRHDTVYWYQQGPGQDPQFLISFYEKMQSDKGSIPDRFSAQQFSDYHSELNMSSLELGDSALYFCASSLVGEQFFGPGTRLTVL.

The chain couples TRBV28 to TRBJ1-1; D perhaps matches TRBD1 (5 bases). CDR3 length equals 15 residues. V lost 4 bases and J 4 bases, leaving 16 bases between the germline ends. The germline V gene encodes CDR1 MDHEN and CDR2 SYDVKM. The CDR3, as DNA: TGTGCCAGCAGTTCGTCACCTCAGGGTACCACTGAAGCTTTCTTT. Encoded protein: CASSSSPQGTTEAFF. Supplemented by reference TRBV28 and TRBJ1-1, the full variable domain reads DVKVTQSSRYLVKRTGEKVFLECVQDMDHENMFWYRQDPGLGLRLIYFSYDVKMKEKGDIPEGYSVSREKKERFSLILESASTNQTSMYLCASSSSPQGTTEAFFGQGTRLTVV.

The genes are TRBV7-2 and TRBJ1-1; possibly TRBD1 for D (5 bases). V was pared by 3 bases and J by 2 bases, with 13 bases between. Germline CDR1 SGHTA, CDR2 FQGNSA. The CDR3 loop spans 15 amino acids. The CDR3 region has the DNA TGTGCCAGCAGCTTGATACCGGGACGCAACACTGAAGCTTTCTTT. Residues: CASSLIPGRNTEAFF.

The chain links TRBV19 to TRBJ1-3; possible D gene TRBD1, 5 bases. Trimming left V 2 bases short and J 3 bases short, with 14 bases between. This CDR3 contains 16 residues. CDR1 and CDR2 (germline): LNHDA, SQIVND (reference sequence). The DNA for the CDR3 is TGTGCCAGTAGTATATTGGGACGGATTCTTGGAAACACCATATATTTT. It yields the protein CASSILGRILGNTIYF.

This sequence joins TRBV24-1 and TRBJ2-2; 9 bases map to TRBD1. Germline lookup yields CDR1 KGHDR and CDR2 SFDVKD. The length of the CDR3 is 14 residues. The junction had 4 bases not matched to a gene; V was cut back by 7 bases and J by 5 bases. CDR3 in amino acids: CATRPQGATGELFF. The CDR3 DNA is TGTGCCACCAGGCCACAGGGGGCGACCGGGGAGCTGTTTTTT.

The rearrangement links TRBV21-1 to TRBJ2-2. TRBV21-1 counts as a pseudogene. CDR3 length equals 16 residues. CDR3 protein: CASSKGPEIGTGELFF. As DNA, the CDR3 is TGTGCCAGCAGCAAAGGCCCAGAAATAGGCACCGGGGAGCTGTTTTTT.

The rearrangement links TRBV5-1 to TRBJ2-7; 10 positions match TRBD1. The CDR3 has 14 amino acids. Trimming cost V 3 bases and J 6 bases; bases outside gene matches: 6. CDR1 and CDR2 (germline): SGHRS, YFSETQ. For the CDR3, the DNA is TGCGCCAGCAGCTCGGGACAGGGGAACCTCGAGCAGTACTTC. Translating gives CASSSGQGNLEQYF. Full variable domain (rest looked up from reference TRBV5-1 and TRBJ2-7): KAGVTQTPRYLIKTRGQQVTLSCSPISGHRSVSWYQQTPGQGLQFLFEYFSETQRNKGNFPGRFSGRQFSNSRSEMNVSTLELGDSALYLCASSSGQGNLEQYFGPGTRLTVT.

The V call is TRBV9, the J call TRBJ2-1; the D is unclear. V shed 0 bases and J shed 6 bases, with 10 bases lying between them. The V gene's germline CDR1 is SGDLS and CDR2 YYNGEE. The CDR3 runs to 14 residues. CDR3 amino acids: CASSVVGSGNEQFF. The CDR3, as DNA: TGTGCCAGCAGCGTAGTTGGGTCGGGCAATGAGCAGTTCTTC.

The V and J genes are TRBV6-2 or TRBV6-3 and TRBJ1-4; no clear D. V was trimmed by 5 bases and J by 11 bases, leaving 9 bases between them. Germline V gives CDR1 MNHEY, CDR2 SVGEGT. The CDR3 sequence is 11 residues long. The CDR3 region has the DNA TGTGCCAGCAGTAGAGGGCAGAAACTGTTTTTT. Protein: CASSRGQKLFF.

The CDR3 here is CASSYSNFDRFQHF. Written as DNA, the CDR3 is TGTGCCAGCAGTTACTCCAATTTTGATCGTTTCCAGCATTTT. The rearrangement joins TRBV6-5 to TRBJ1-5; no clear D. V was shortened by 0 bases and J by 12 bases, with 15 bases between the two germline ends. This CDR3 contains 14 residues. CDR1 and CDR2 from the germline V gene are MNHEY and SVGAGI.

This chain links TRBV21-1 with TRBJ2-3; no check of the table's D call, TRBD2, against the DNA was made. TRBV21-1 has pseudogene status. The CDR3 covers 16 residues. The CDR3 DNA is TGTGCCAGCAACGTTCCGGGAGCCGTAAGCACAGATACGCAGTATTTT. The encoded protein is CASNVPGAVSTDTQYF.

The chain has TRBV11-2 and TRBJ2-1; D call uncertain. The CDR3 extends over 13 amino acids. Trimming left V 6 bases short and J 3 bases short, with 9 bases between. Germline assignment: CDR1 SGHAT and CDR2 FQNNGV. The CDR3 is CASSSPLYNEQFF. The CDR3 region has the DNA TGTGCCAGCAGTTCCCCACTCTACAATGAGCAGTTCTTC. The full variable domain, in which reference TRBV11-2 and TRBJ2-1 provide the parts outside the CDR3, is EAGVAQSPRYKIIEKRQSVAFWCNPISGHATLYWYQQILGQGPKLLIQFQNNGVVDDSQLPKDRFSAERLKGVDSTLKIQPAKLEDSAVYLCASSSPLYNEQFFGPGTRLTVL.

This clone was picked up one time. The V gene is TRBV6-2 or TRBV6-3, the J gene TRBJ2-2; D unclear. Trimming cost V 7 bases and J 6 bases, with 18 bases left between them. CDR3 length: 15 amino acids. CDR1 is MNHEY and CDR2 is SVGEGT in the germline V gene. The CDR3 is CASTPPRHRSGELFF. DNA for the CDR3: TGTGCCAGCACCCCTCCCCGTCATCGATCCGGGGAGCTGTTTTTT.

This clone was counted once. This chain connects TRBV6-1 to TRBJ2-3, with no clear D. Per the germline V gene, CDR1 is MNHNS and CDR2 is SASEGT. V was trimmed by 3 bases and J by 2 bases, leaving 9 bases between them. The CDR3 length is 14 residues. CDR3 residues: CASSESFSTDTQYF. CDR3 coding DNA: TGTGCCAGCAGTGAGTCATTTTCCACAGATACGCAGTATTTT.

The chain joins TRBV6-2 or TRBV6-3 to TRBJ1-6, with a possible D match to TRBD1 (5 bases). Germline values: CDR1 MNHEY, CDR2 SVGEGT. The V end was cut by 2 bases, the J end by 6 bases, with 11 bases between. There are 15 residues in the CDR3. CDR3 DNA: TGTGCCAGCAGTTACATCCCAAGGGGTAATTCACCCCTCCACTTT. Translated: CASSYIPRGNSPLHF.

V usage is TRBV3-1 (or the pseudogene TRBV3-2) and J usage is TRBJ2-5, with D hard to call. The length of the CDR3 is 12 residues. The V gene's germline CDR1 is LGHDT and CDR2 YNNKEL (reference sequence). Trimming removed 0 bases from V and 8 bases from J, with 7 bases in between. This CDR3 is CASSQEVVTQYF. As DNA, the CDR3 is TGTGCCAGCAGCCAAGAGGTCGTTACCCAGTACTTC.

V gene TRBV4-2 combines with J gene TRBJ2-7, with 8 bases aligning to TRBD1. There are 17 residues in the CDR3. Germline assignment: CDR1 LGHNA and CDR2 YNFKEQ. The trim removed 3 bases at V and 2 bases at J, leaving 12 bases unmatched. CDR3 sequence: CASSQNNRGRSPYEQYF. In DNA, the CDR3 is TGTGCCAGCAGCCAGAATAACAGGGGGAGAAGCCCCTACGAGCAGTACTTC.

This clone was observed once. The chain has TRBV9 and TRBJ2-1; 7 positions agree with TRBD1. The germline V gene encodes CDR1 SGDLS and CDR2 YYNGEE. V trimming: 4 bases; J trimming: 6 bases; junction bases outside the gene matches: 10. This CDR3 comprises 15 residues. The CDR3 sequence is CASSPGTVNPNEQFF. The CDR3, as DNA: TGTGCCAGCAGCCCCGGGACAGTAAATCCCAATGAGCAGTTCTTC.

The chain employs TRBV28 and TRBJ1-2; 11 nucleotides line up with TRBD1. The V gene's germline CDR1 is MDHEN and CDR2 SYDVKM. There are 15 residues in the CDR3. With 4 bases clipped from V and 4 bases from J, the junction kept 5 bases outside the gene matches. The CDR3 bases are TGTGCCAGCAGTTCGAAGGACAGGGGGCCCTATGGCTACACCTTC. Protein sequence: CASSSKDRGPYGYTF.

The chain carries TRBV5-4 and TRBJ2-7, with D tentatively TRBD1 (5 bases). This CDR3 comprises 14 residues. Per the germline V gene, CDR1 is SGHNT and CDR2 is YYREEE (reference sequence). Deletions cut 1 base from V and 3 bases from J, with 11 bases between. DNA of the CDR3: TGTGCCAGCAGCTTGCAACAGGCCCTCTACGAGCAGTACTTC. Its translation: CASSLQQALYEQYF.